Sequencing of this T cell receptor beta chain was carried out in a study of human T cells and chemical hapten exposure. Unique molecular identifiers were attached to individual cDNA molecules within the library. MiXCR, run by TCRdb on the RACE reads, gives a single entry per CDR3 protein. The data contain some 84,000 distinct CDR3 sequences, more than 9% of them singletons. Findings and caveats of the study: Against controls, expanded TCRs gave rise to significantly more large CDR3 similarity clusters.

In this sample, this clonotype turned up a few times. As yet, its antigen is unknown. Documented time point: patch test 2, 6 weeks after DPC sensitization. Treatment noted: therapeutic diphenylcyclopropenone sensitization with weekly scalp DPC. Sample donors consisted of patients with alopecia, aged 18 to 70 years, who were suitable for DPC. The germline V gene encodes CDR1 SGHTA and CDR2 FQGNSA. The CDR3 is 18 amino acids. V was pared by 1 base and J by 4 bases, with 14 bases of the junction left unmatched. This receptor was taken from a woman aged 45-59 years with alopecia areata. Some clones in this sample may be carry-over from other donors' samples. The chain recombines TRBV7-2 with TRBJ2-5, with 8 bases that match TRBD2. Source: whole blood, taken in connection with sensitization to the hapten diphenylcyclopropenone (DPC). Here the CDR3 DNA reads TGTGCCAGCAGCTTAGAGTACGGGAGGGCCCCCTCTGGAGAGACCCAGTACTTC. It encodes CASSLEYGRAPSGETQYF. Looking up the rest from reference TRBV7-2 and TRBJ2-5 gives the full variable domain: GAGVSQSPSNKVTEKGKDVELRCDPISGHTALYWYRQSLGQGLEFLIYFQGNSAPDKSGLPSDRFSAERTGGSVSTLTIQRTQQEDSAVYLCASSLEYGRAPSGETQYFGPGTRLLVL.